One and the same sample provided the 20 T cell receptor beta chains below, sequenced in a study of blood T cells in healthy people across ages. Combining a sample-barcoded 5' primer with a J-beta primer mix, a second PCR ran for roughly 6 to 11 cycles. TCRdb used MiXCR to reprocess the 5' RACE reads, holding one entry per CDR3 protein. The sample includes under 1,000,000 distinct CDR3 sequences, under 40% of them seen just once. The sample was blood. The receptors shown here come from a man aged 18 to 29 in good health.

To note about this clonotype: A much larger clone sits a single nucleotide away, making a read error possible. The rearrangement links TRBV7-2 to TRBJ2-1, with a tentative D call TRBD1 (8 bases). The V gene lost 7 bases and the J gene lost 13 bases, with 23 bases spanning the gap. The CDR3 contains 14 residues. Germline CDR1 and CDR2: SGHTA and FQGNSA. CDR3 sequence (DNA): TGTGCCAGCACCACAGGGGGGGTTAGAAAGACCCAGTTCTTC. Encoded protein: CASTTGGVRKTQFF.

This clonotype was detected only a few times. This rearrangement joins TRBV5-1 to TRBJ2-5, with 8 bases fitting TRBD2. The J call could be wrong; TRBJ2-7 is a better fit for the DNA end. The CDR3 sequence is 15 residues long. Germline V gene lookup returns CDR1 SGHRS and CDR2 YFSETQ. The CDR3 sequence: CASRKYERGSYEQYF. The CDR3 bases are TGCGCCAGCCGGAAATATGAGCGGGGGAGCTACGAGCAGTACTTC.

This clonotype was seen just once. The chain uses TRBV7-2 and TRBJ2-1; 7 positions agree with TRBD2. Germline lookup yields CDR1 SGHTA and CDR2 FQGNSA. The CDR3 consists of 14 residues. The J segment lost 1 base and the V segment lost 5 bases, leaving 2 bases of the junction unmatched. The CDR3 region is CASSRGESYNEQFF. DNA for the CDR3: TGTGCCAGCAGCCGGGGGGAGTCCTACAATGAGCAGTTCTTC.

The rearrangement uses TRBV6-2 or TRBV6-3 and TRBJ2-4; tentatively, D is TRBD2 (5 bases). V lost 2 bases, J lost 0 bases, and 11 bases lay in between. Per the germline V gene, CDR1 is MNHEY and CDR2 is SVGEGT. This CDR3 has 16 amino acids. CDR3 residues: CASSYDGVLAKNIQYF. CDR3 sequence (DNA): TGTGCCAGCAGTTACGACGGGGTGTTAGCCAAAAACATTCAGTACTTC.

This clonotype was counted between two and nine times. The V and J genes are TRBV28 and TRBJ1-3, with 7 bases fitting TRBD1. The CDR3 length is 15 residues. Looked up from germline, CDR1 is MDHEN and CDR2 is SYDVKM. V dropped 6 bases and J dropped 1; count of bases not matched to a gene: 6. CDR3 in amino acids: CASSPVGQSGNTIYF. As DNA, the CDR3 is TGTGCCAGCAGCCCAGTGGGACAGTCTGGAAACACCATATATTTT. Complete variable domain (other parts from reference TRBV28 and TRBJ1-3): DVKVTQSSRYLVKRTGEKVFLECVQDMDHENMFWYRQDPGLGLRLIYFSYDVKMKEKGDIPEGYSVSREKKERFSLILESASTNQTSMYLCASSPVGQSGNTIYFGEGSWLTVV.

This chain joins TRBV7-2 and TRBJ2-7; 8 nucleotides align to TRBD2. The V gene end was trimmed by 0 bases and the J gene end by 4 bases; junction bases not matched to a gene: 5. Per germline, CDR1 SGHTA and CDR2 FQGNSA. The CDR3 loop spans 15 amino acids. In DNA form, the CDR3 reads TGTGCCAGCAGCTTAGCAGGGACTAGAACATACGAGCAGTACTTC. It encodes CASSLAGTRTYEQYF.

Written as DNA, the CDR3 is TGTGCCAGCAGCTTGCCGTCCGACCGCGGGGGAGGCTACACCTTC. It is translated as CASSLPSDRGGGYTF. The chain combines TRBV5-4 with TRBJ1-2; a weak D match, TRBD1 (5 bases). V dropped 1 base and J dropped 8 bases, with 18 bases sitting between them. The CDR3 extends over 15 amino acids. The germline V gene has CDR1 SGHNT and CDR2 YYREEE (reference sequence).

V is TRBV15 and J is TRBJ1-2; 8 bases align to TRBD1. V shed 5 bases, J shed 10 bases, and the junction held 15 bases outside the gene matches. The CDR3 sequence is 15 residues long. Germline CDR1 is LNHNV and CDR2 is YYDKDF (reference sequence). In DNA, the CDR3 is TGTGCCACCAGCCGGGGGACCCGCGGGACAGGTGTCTACACCTTC. Protein product: CATSRGTRGTGVYTF.

The gene calls are TRBV25-1 and TRBJ1-1; D is perhaps TRBD1 (6 bases). The germline V and J ends were trimmed by 4 bases and 1 base, with 13 bases remaining between them. This CDR3 spans 15 amino acids. Germline V lookup: CDR1 MGHDK, CDR2 SYGVNS. This CDR3 reads CASSAKGQENTEAFF. DNA for the CDR3: TGTGCCAGCAGTGCCAAGGGACAAGAGAACACTGAAGCTTTCTTT.

The chain joins TRBV10-3 to TRBJ2-7; 7 bases line up with TRBD2. Germline V gives CDR1 ENHRY, CDR2 SYGVKD. The CDR3 consists of 15 residues. J was trimmed by 7 bases and V by 4 bases; bases with no gene match: 13. Written as DNA, the CDR3 is TGTGCCATCAGTGGCTCTAGCGGACCTGTTGAGGAGCAGTACTTC. Its translation is CAISGSSGPVEEQYF.

Of note for this clonotype: At one end, the junction sequence differs from germline, possibly due to a read error. The CDR3 region has the DNA TGCGCCAGTAGCTTTCGCCGTAGCGGGGGGCCCGGGAATGAGCAGTTCTTC. Protein product: CASSFRRSGGPGNEQFF. V usage is TRBV5-1 and J usage is TRBJ2-1, with 10 bases matching TRBD2. The CDR3 runs to 17 residues. Per the germline V gene, CDR1 is SGHRS and CDR2 is YFSETQ.

This clonotype has only a few counts. CDR3 sequence reads: CASSQDRLNRGEQFF. As DNA, the CDR3 is TGTGCCAGCAGCCAAGATCGGCTTAACCGGGGTGAGCAGTTCTTC. The V gene is TRBV14, the J gene TRBJ2-1; a weak D match, TRBD2 (5 bases). Germline V gene data show CDR1 as SGHDN and CDR2 as FVKESK. The CDR3 spans 15 residues. V was cut by 0 bases and J by 9 bases, with 15 bases left in between.

The chain recombines TRBV9 with TRBJ1-2; D is unresolved. The CDR3 runs 16 residues. V lost 3 bases, J lost 5 bases, and 20 bases lay in between. Germline lookup yields CDR1 SGDLS and CDR2 YYNGEE. CDR3 region: CASSAKDGTYLYGYTF. CDR3 DNA: TGTGCCAGCAGCGCGAAGGACGGCACCTACTTATATGGCTACACCTTC.

Comment on this clonotype: A much larger clonotype is one base distant, so this may be a read error. The chain uses TRBV12-3 or TRBV12-4 and TRBJ1-2, with 12 bases that match TRBD1. Trimming took 5 bases from V and 12 from J; bases not matched to a gene: 10. The CDR3 is 14 amino acids. The CDR3 here is CASSPPMGQGANTF. The CDR3 nucleotides read TGTGCCAGCAGTCCCCCAATGGGACAGGGGGCGAACACCTTC.

This clonotype has ten or more counts. This rearrangement joins TRBV4-2 to TRBJ2-5, with D tentatively TRBD1 (6 bases). V was trimmed by 4 bases and J by 11 bases, leaving 20 bases between them. Germline lookup yields CDR1 LGHNA and CDR2 YNFKEQ. CDR3 length equals 14 residues. CDR3 region: CASSRIQGLEEQYF. CDR3 bases: TGTGCCAGCAGCCGCATACAGGGCTTGGAAGAGCAGTACTTC.

This clonotype was picked up a small number of times. The chain couples TRBV4-1 to TRBJ2-2; TRBD1 might be the D (6 bases). The CDR3 has 16 residues. V dropped 5 bases and J dropped 3 bases, with 16 bases sitting between them. Looked up from germline, CDR1 is MGHRA and CDR2 is YSYEKL. CDR3 protein: CASSLLPGQHTGELFF. The CDR3 coding sequence is TGCGCCAGCAGCTTATTACCGGGACAACACACCGGGGAGCTGTTTTTT.

This clonotype was observed a handful of times. This chain connects TRBV24-1 to TRBJ2-3; D remains unclear. Trimming removed 12 bases from V and 0 bases from J, with 12 bases in between. Germline V lookup: CDR1 KGHDR, CDR2 SFDVKD. This CDR3 is built from 13 residues. This chain's CDR3 is CAAGASSTDTQYF. CDR3 sequence (DNA): TGTGCCGCCGGAGCCTCTAGCACAGATACGCAGTATTTT.

This clonotype was detected ten times or more. This chain uses TRBV15 with TRBJ2-5, with D tentatively TRBD1 (5 bases). The CDR3 consists of 11 residues. CDR1 LNHNV and CDR2 YYDKDF come from the germline V gene (reference sequence). V was cut by 1 base and J by 13 bases, with 10 bases left in between. This CDR3 is CATSRVGHLYF. The CDR3 bases are TGTGCCACCAGCAGAGTTGGACACCTGTACTTC.

Turning to this clonotype: A much more abundant neighbour one base away suggests this may be a read error. The gene calls are TRBV20-1 and TRBJ1-2; D ambiguous. V shed 1 base and J shed 3 bases, with 15 bases lying between them. CDR3 length equals 15 residues. The germline V gene has CDR1 DFQATT and CDR2 SNEGSKA (reference sequence). CDR3 region: CSARVLSSGDYGYTF. Here the CDR3 DNA reads TGCAGTGCTAGAGTTCTGTCGTCAGGAGACTATGGCTACACCTTC.

The rearrangement joins TRBV13 to TRBJ2-3; D perhaps matches TRBD2 (5 bases). CDR1 and CDR2 from the germline V gene are PRHDT and FYEKMQ (reference sequence). This CDR3 is 13 amino acids long. V was shortened by 5 bases and J by 4 bases, with 10 bases between the two germline ends. The CDR3 DNA follows: TGTGCCAGCAGCGGGAGTGTCCCAGATACGCAGTATTTT. It specifies CASSGSVPDTQYF.